This entry concerns a single T cell receptor (beta chain). The method was immunoSEQ multiplex PCR; TCRdb's version includes in-frame clones alone and lacks a portion of them. The profile shows tens of thousands of clones, about 90% of them singletons. This sample is part of a study of OX40 agonist ivuxolimab in advanced cancers. The clonotype was recovered from an adult with an advanced solid tumor such as melanoma, head and neck, liver or kidney cancer. The specimen was CD4+ or CD8+ T cells sorted from blood, collected in a trial of the OX40 agonist ivuxolimab.

The CDR3, as DNA: TGCGCCAGCAGCCTGGAGGGAGCAGTTAGCACAGATACGCAGTATTTT. This codes for CASSLEGAVSTDTQYF. The chain links TRBV5-1 to TRBJ2-3; D may be TRBD2 (6 bases). Germline CDR1 is SGHRS and CDR2 is YFSETQ. V was clipped by 4 bases and J by 0 bases, with 15 bases between them. The CDR3 is 16 amino acids. Filled out from reference TRBV5-1 and TRBJ2-3, the complete variable domain reads KAGVTQTPRYLIKTRGQQVTLSCSPISGHRSVSWYQQTPGQGLQFLFEYFSETQRNKGNFPGRFSGRQFSNSRSEMNVSTLELGDSALYLCASSLEGAVSTDTQYFGPGTRLTVL.